Below are 2 T cell receptor beta chains sequenced from a single sample in a study of T cells in Graves' hyperthyroidism and ophthalmopathy. Researchers took RNA transcripts and amplified the TCR beta CDR3 regions from them. An initial round of RT-PCR targeting the TCR CDR3 relied on the HTBI primer set. TCRdb redid the calling of the multiplex PCR reads with MiXCR, one entry per CDR3 protein. The sample has approximately 530,000 distinct CDR3 sequences, 15% to 20% seen once. The sample taken for sequencing was blood. The receptors were sampled from a man in his forties with Graves' ophthalmopathy.

This clonotype was counted between two and nine times. This chain connects TRBV25-1 to TRBJ2-1; D not resolved. The CDR3 runs 13 residues. Looked up from germline, CDR1 is MGHDK and CDR2 is SYGVNS. The CDR3 DNA reads as TGTGCGTCCCAGCCGATTGAAGCCAATGAGCAGTTCTTC. Translated: CASQPIEANEQFF.

There are many counts of this clonotype. V gene TRBV28 combines with J gene TRBJ1-6, with a possible D match to TRBD1 (5 bases). The germline gives CDR1 MDHEN, CDR2 SYDVKM. The CDR3 totals 13 residues. Trimming pared 10 bases from V and 9 bases from J, leaving 16 bases between. The CDR3 loop reads CATPGGIGSPLHF. DNA for the CDR3: TGTGCCACCCCGGGGGGAATTGGTTCACCCCTCCACTTT.